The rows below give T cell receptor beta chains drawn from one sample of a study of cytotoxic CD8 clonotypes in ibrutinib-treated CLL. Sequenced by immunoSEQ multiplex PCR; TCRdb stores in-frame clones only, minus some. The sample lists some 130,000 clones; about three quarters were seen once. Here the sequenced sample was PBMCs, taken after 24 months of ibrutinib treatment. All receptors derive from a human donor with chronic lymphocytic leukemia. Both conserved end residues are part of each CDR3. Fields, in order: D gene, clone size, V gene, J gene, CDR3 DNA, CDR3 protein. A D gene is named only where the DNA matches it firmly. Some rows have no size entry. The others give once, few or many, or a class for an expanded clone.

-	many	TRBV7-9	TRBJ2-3	TGTGCCAGCAGCTTAGTCGGGACGCCCGGGGCAGATACGCAGTATTTT	CASSLVGTPGADTQYF
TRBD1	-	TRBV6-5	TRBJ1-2	TGTGCCAGCACCCTCAGGGGGGGATATGGCTACACCTTC	CASTLRGGYGYTF
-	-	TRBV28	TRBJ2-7	TGTGCCAGCAGTTCCAACTACGAGCAGTACTTC	CASSSNYEQYF
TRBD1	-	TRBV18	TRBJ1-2	TGTGCCAGCTCACCTAATGGCGGGACAGACATGCATGGCTACACCTTC	CASSPNGGTDMHGYTF
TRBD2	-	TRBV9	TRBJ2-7	TGTGCCAGCAGCGTAGTTGGTAGCGGGGTCGAGCAGTACTTC	CASSVVGSGVEQYF
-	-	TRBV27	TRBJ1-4	TGTGCCAGCAGTCCCCGGACAGATGAAAAACTGTTTTTT	CASSPRTDEKLFF
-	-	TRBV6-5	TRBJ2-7	TGTGCCAGCAGTCCCCGGGGTAGGGACCTCTACGAGCAGTACTTC	CASSPRGRDLYEQYF
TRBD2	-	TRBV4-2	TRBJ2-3	TGTGCCAGCAGCCAAGCCGCTAGCGGGGGGCCCACAGATACGCAGTATTTT	CASSQAASGGPTDTQYF
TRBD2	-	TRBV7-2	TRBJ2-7	TGTGCCAGCAGCTTAGCTGGGGGGGGATACGAGCAGTACTTC	CASSLAGGGYEQYF
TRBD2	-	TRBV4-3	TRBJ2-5	TGCGCCAGCAGCCAATCCACTAGCGGGGGCAGGGGGGAGACCCAGTACTTC	CASSQSTSGGRGETQYF
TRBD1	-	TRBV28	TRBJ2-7	TGTGCCAGCGAGGGTGGGACAGTCGAGCAGTACTTC	CASEGGTVEQYF
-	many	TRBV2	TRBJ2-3	TGTGCCAGCACACTCGCGCTCCCCACAGATACGCAGTATTTT	CASTLALPTDTQYF
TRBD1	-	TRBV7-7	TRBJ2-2	TGTGCTAGCAGCCCAACAGGGGTTGGCACCGGGGAGCTGTTTTTT	CASSPTGVGTGELFF
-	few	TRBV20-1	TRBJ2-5	TGCAGTGCTAGTGGGGAGACCCAGTACTTC	CSASGETQYF
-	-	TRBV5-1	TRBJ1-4	TGCGCCAGCAGCCTCGGGACGCTGGTTAATGAAAAACTGTTTTTT	CASSLGTLVNEKLFF
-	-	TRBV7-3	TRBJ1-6	TGTGCCAGCAGCCCAACAGGGCCCTCTAATTCACCCCTCCACTTT	CASSPTGPSNSPLHF
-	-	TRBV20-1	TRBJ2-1	TGCAGTGCCCCCCTCGCCAGTGAGCAGTTCTTC	CSAPLASEQFF
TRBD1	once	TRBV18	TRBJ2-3	TGTGCCAGCTCACCTCCCCGACAGGGCTACACAGATACGCAGTATTTT	CASSPPRQGYTDTQYF
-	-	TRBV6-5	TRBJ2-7	TGTGCCAGCAGAAACCCTGGCTACGAGCAGTACTTC	CASRNPGYEQYF
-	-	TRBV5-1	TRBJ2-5	TGCGCCAGCACCGGGGCTGGGGGCCGGGAGACCCAGTACTTC	CASTGAGGRETQYF
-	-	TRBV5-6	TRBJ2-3	TGTGCCAGCAGCTACCGGGGCACAGATACGCAGTATTTT	CASSYRGTDTQYF
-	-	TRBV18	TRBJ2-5	TGTGCCAGCTCACCAGGTGGCAAAGAGACCCAGTACTTC	CASSPGGKETQYF
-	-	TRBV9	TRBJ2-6	TGTGCCAGCAGCTGGATGGCAGGGCCCTCTGGGGCCAACGTCCTGACTTTC	CASSWMAGPSGANVLTF
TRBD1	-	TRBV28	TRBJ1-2	TGTGCCAGCGTCGTCCCAGACAGGGGGCGCCCCGGGGGCTACACCTTC	CASVVPDRGRPGGYTF
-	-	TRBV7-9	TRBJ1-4	TGTGCCAGCAGCTCCCCGGGGGGGCACTATGAAAAACTGTTTTTT	CASSSPGGHYEKLFF
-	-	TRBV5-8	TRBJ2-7	TGTGCCAGCAGCTTCCCGGCCGGCAGCAAGGGCGAGCAGTACTTC	CASSFPAGSKGEQYF
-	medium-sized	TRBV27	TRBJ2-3	TGTGCCAGCCGGGGGGCGGCAGATACGCAGTATTTT	CASRGAADTQYF
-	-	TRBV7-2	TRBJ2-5	TGTGCCAGCAGCCGTTCTGGGGAAGAGACCCAGTACTTC	CASSRSGEETQYF
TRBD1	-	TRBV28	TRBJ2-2	TGTGCCAGCAGTTTAGGGATGGGACAGTTGAACACCGGGGAGCTGTTTTTT	CASSLGMGQLNTGELFF
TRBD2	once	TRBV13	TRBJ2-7	TGTGCCAGCAGCCTTTGGGGGAGGGACGGTCGGTACGAGCAGTACTTC	CASSLWGRDGRYEQYF
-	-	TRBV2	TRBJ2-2	TGTGCCAGCAGTCAGGACACCGGGGAGCTGTTTTTT	CASSQDTGELFF
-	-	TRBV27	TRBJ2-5	TGTGCCAGCAGTTCCCGGCCCGGGTTAGAGACCCAGTACTTC	CASSSRPGLETQYF
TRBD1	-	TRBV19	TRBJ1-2	TGTGCCAGTATGGGGACAGGGAGAAGATATGGCTACACCTTC	CASMGTGRRYGYTF
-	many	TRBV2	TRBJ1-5	TGTGCCAGCATGGGCAGCCCCAATCAGCCCCAGCATTTT	CASMGSPNQPQHF
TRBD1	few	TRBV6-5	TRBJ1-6	TGTGCCAGCAGCCGCAAGGGACAGGCTAATTCACCCCTCCACTTT	CASSRKGQANSPLHF
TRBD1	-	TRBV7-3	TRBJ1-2	TGTGCCAGCAGCAAACAGGGGCCTGGGTATGGCTACACCTTC	CASSKQGPGYGYTF
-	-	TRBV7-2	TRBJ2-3	TGTGCCAGCAGCCCCGGCGGAACTATGAATACGCAGTATTTT	CASSPGGTMNTQYF
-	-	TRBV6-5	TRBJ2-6	TGTGCCAGCAGCCCCCGGGGGTCTGGGGCCAACGTCCTGACTTTC	CASSPRGSGANVLTF
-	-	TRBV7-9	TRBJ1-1	TGTGCCAGCAGTTCCGGACGGACCCCAGAAGCTTTCTTT	CASSSGRTPEAFF
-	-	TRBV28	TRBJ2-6	TGTGCCAGCAAGGACAGCGCCCGCTCTGGGGCCAACGTCCTGACTTTC	CASKDSARSGANVLTF
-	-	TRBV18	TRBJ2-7	TGTGCCAGCTCACCAGGGGCAGGGACGGACGAGCAGTACTTC	CASSPGAGTDEQYF
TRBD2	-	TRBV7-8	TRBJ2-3	TGTGCCAGCAGCCCAATGGGGGGGATCGACACAGATACGCAGTATTTT	CASSPMGGIDTDTQYF
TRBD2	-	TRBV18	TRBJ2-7	TGTGCCAGCTCACCACCGGGACTAGCTCACGAGCAGTACTTC	CASSPPGLAHEQYF
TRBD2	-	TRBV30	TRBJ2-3	TGTGCCTGGAGTAACGGGGGGGCCGATACGCAGTATTTT	CAWSNGGADTQYF
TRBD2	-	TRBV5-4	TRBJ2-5	TGTGCCAGCAGCCCGACTAGCGCGCCCACAGAGACCCAGTACTTC	CASSPTSAPTETQYF
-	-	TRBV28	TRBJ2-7	TGTGCCACCTGGGCTAGGACCTACGAGCAGTACTTC	CATWARTYEQYF
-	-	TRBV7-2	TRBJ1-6	TGTGCCAGCAGCTTAGGGGATGGTTCACCCCTCCACTTT	CASSLGDGSPLHF
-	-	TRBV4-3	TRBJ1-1	TGCGCCAGCAGCCGAACCCCGGGCGGGGGGGCTTTCTTT	CASSRTPGGGAFF
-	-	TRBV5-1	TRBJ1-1	TGCGCCAGCAGCCCCCGTCCGGACAAGAACACTGAAGCTTTCTTT	CASSPRPDKNTEAFF
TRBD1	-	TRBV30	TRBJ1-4	TGTGCCTGGAGTGCAGGACAGGGAATTGAAAAACTGTTTTTT	CAWSAGQGIEKLFF
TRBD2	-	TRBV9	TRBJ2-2	TGTGCCAGCAGCGAGACTAGCGGCACCGGGGAGCTGTTTTTT	CASSETSGTGELFF
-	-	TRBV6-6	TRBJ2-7	TGTGCCAGCAGCCCCATCTCCGGGGGCTACGAGCAGTACTTC	CASSPISGGYEQYF
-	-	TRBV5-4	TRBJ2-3	TGTGCCAGCAGCCCCGGAGGGTCGGCTTTGGGTACGCAGTATTTT	CASSPGGSALGTQYF
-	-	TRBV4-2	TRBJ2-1	TGTGCCAGCAGCCAAGATGGGGGGACTCTTAATGAGCAGTTCTTC	CASSQDGGTLNEQFF
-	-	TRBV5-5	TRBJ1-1	TGTGCCAGCAGCTTTGAGCCCAACACTGAAGCTTTCTTT	CASSFEPNTEAFF
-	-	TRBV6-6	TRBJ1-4	TGTGCCAGCAGCCCACAGCGTTCAACTAATGAAAAACTGTTTTTT	CASSPQRSTNEKLFF
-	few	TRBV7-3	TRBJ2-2	TGTGCCAGCAGCCAAGGTGGGCCGAACACCGGGGAGCTGTTTTTT	CASSQGGPNTGELFF
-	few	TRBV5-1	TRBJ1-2	TGCGCCAGCAGCTGGCCAGTCGGGTCGCCAGCGAGTAACTATGGCTACACCTTC	CASSWPVGSPASNYGYTF
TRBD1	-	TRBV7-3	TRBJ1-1	TGTGCCAGCAGCTCGTCCCGGGACAGCACTGAAGCTTTCTTT	CASSSSRDSTEAFF
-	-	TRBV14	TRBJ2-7	TGTGCCAGCAGCCAAGGGACACGATACGAGCAGTACTTC	CASSQGTRYEQYF